Here is one TCR beta chain with its context. Its target is not known. The CDR3 is 12 amino acids. CDR1 and CDR2 from the germline V gene are SGHDN and FVKESK. V was cut by 7 bases and J by 7 bases, with 13 bases left in between. This sample was included in a study of blood T cells in healthy people across ages. Study-wide context: Template-switching capture recovered about one barcoded beta molecule per two T cells. Study-level findings and limits: Per million T cells, the diversity of TCR beta decreased roughly linearly as age advanced.

Next came a second PCR, run for about 7 to 12 cycles, which used a sample-barcoded 5' primer along with a J-beta primer mix. Every cDNA molecule carried a tag from a template-switch adaptor bearing 12 random nucleotides. TCRdb processed the 5' RACE reads anew with MiXCR; each CDR3 protein has one entry. This sample carries 730,000 or so distinct CDR3 sequences, 35% to 50% of them seen once, and the ten largest clones take approximately 29%. This chain connects TRBV14 to TRBJ1-2; no firm D call. Specimen: blood. The source of this sequence is an elderly man in good health. CDR3 sequence (DNA): TGTGCCAGCAACACGGCAGGCTTTGGCTACACCTTC. This gives the protein CASNTAGFGYTF.